This passage covers 27 T cell receptor beta chains from one sample sequenced in a study of T cell repertoires in cytomegalovirus infection (dated by TCRdb to about 2019). This sample was sequenced with an Illumina HiSeq 1500. TCRdb cleaned the public reads at Q25 with fastp, built clones with MiXCR and kept in-frame beta chains. Each entry is one CDR3 protein sequence, shown with its most common DNA and genes. Across this sample there are 200,000 to 300,000 distinct CDR3 sequences, with approximately 13% seen only once. The ten largest clones represent 1.5% to 2% of the sample. Sequenced material: PBMCs. The origin of the receptors is a human donor in good health (CMV status not recorded). Some clones in this sample may be carry-over from other donors' samples.

This clonotype appeared many times. Here the CDR3 DNA reads TGTGCCAGCAGTTTGAGGAAAACCGGGACTAGCCTACGAGGGGATGAGCAGTTCTTC. Its translation is CASSLRKTGTSLRGDEQFF. The rearrangement links TRBV27 to TRBJ2-1; the match to TRBD2 covers 9 bases. V lost 3 bases to trimming and J lost 8 bases; unmatched junction nucleotides: 20. Per germline, CDR1 MNHEY and CDR2 SMNVEV (reference sequence). The CDR3 length is 19 residues.

The chain links TRBV2 to TRBJ2-7; TRBD2 aligns across 9 bases. The CDR3 runs to 12 residues. J was trimmed by 2 bases and V by 8 bases; bases with no gene match: 1. Per germline, CDR1 SNHLY and CDR2 FYNNEI. CDR3 sequence (DNA): TGTGCCAGCGGGACTAGCCCCTACGAGCAGTACTTC. This codes for CASGTSPYEQYF. Looking up the rest from reference TRBV2 and TRBJ2-7 gives the full variable domain: EPEVTQTPSHQVTQMGQEVILRCVPISNHLYFYWYRQILGQKVEFLVSFYNNEISEKSEIFDDQFSVERPDGSNFTLKIRSTKLEDSAMYFCASGTSPYEQYFGPGTRLTVT.

The table lists this clonotype with a few counts. The V and J genes are TRBV28 and TRBJ2-5; D perhaps matches TRBD1 (7 bases). The germline CDR1 and CDR2 sequences are MDHEN and SYDVKM. This CDR3 spans 15 amino acids. Trimming pared 5 bases from V and 5 bases from J, leaving 18 bases between. CDR3 DNA: TGTGCCAGCAGTGTTCGACAGGGTGGGAGGGAGACCCAGTACTTC. Protein sequence: CASSVRQGGRETQYF.

This clonotype occurred many times. The rearrangement links TRBV7-2 to TRBJ1-6, with unresolved D. There are 12 residues in the CDR3. The germline CDR1 and CDR2 sequences are SGHTA and FQGNSA. V lost 2 bases to trimming and J lost 6 bases, with 2 bases between them. The CDR3 protein is CASSLSNSPLHF. The CDR3 nucleotides read TGTGCCAGCAGCTTAAGTAATTCACCCCTCCACTTT.

The chain joins TRBV28 to TRBJ2-7; 10 bases fit TRBD1. V shed 7 bases and J 5 bases; nucleotides not matched to a gene: 11. CDR1 is MDHEN and CDR2 is SYDVKM in the germline V gene. CDR3 length: 15 amino acids. The CDR3 DNA is TGTGCCAGCACCTTTTCCGGGACAGGGGCCGACGAGCAGTACTTC. It encodes CASTFSGTGADEQYF.

The chain recombines TRBV9 with TRBJ2-1; D may be TRBD1 (5 bases). CDR3 length: 15 residues. Germline CDR1 and CDR2: SGDLS and YYNGEE. V dropped 3 bases and J dropped 6 bases, with 16 bases sitting between them. CDR3 nucleotides: TGTGCCAGCAGCGAGGGGAACCCACGGTCCAATGAGCAGTTCTTC. Its protein product is CASSEGNPRSNEQFF.

The table lists this clonotype with a few counts. V and J are TRBV6-2 or TRBV6-3 and TRBJ2-1; D tentatively reads TRBD1 or TRBD2 (5 bases each). Germline-derived CDR1 and CDR2 are MNHEY and SVGEGT. The CDR3 is 16 amino acids. V gave up 4 bases and J gave up 8 bases, with 21 bases separating them. In nucleotides, the CDR3 is TGTGCCAGCAGTTCCGCCGGGACGAACCCTAGGGATGAGCAGTTCTTC. Translating it yields CASSSAGTNPRDEQFF.

This clonotype was picked up many times. The chain couples TRBV7-2 to TRBJ2-4; 7 nucleotides line up with TRBD1. The germline V gene encodes CDR1 SGHTA and CDR2 FQGNSA. J gave up 15 bases and V 5 bases, and 16 bases lay outside the gene matches. This CDR3 has 14 amino acids. This chain's CDR3 is CASSQDSGTASLYF. CDR3 bases: TGTGCCAGCAGCCAAGACTCCGGGACAGCCTCCTTGTACTTC.

This clonotype was seen repeatedly, ten times or more. The V call is TRBV7-8, the J call TRBJ2-5; D gene uncertain. The CDR3 is 13 amino acids. Germline V lookup: CDR1 SGHVS, CDR2 FQNEAQ. The V and J ends lost 7 bases and 5 bases respectively, with 14 bases between them. CDR3 loop: CASIQLARETQYF. The CDR3 nucleotides read TGTGCCAGCATCCAATTGGCGCGGGAGACCCAGTACTTC.

This clonotype was seen repeatedly, ten times or more. The chain combines TRBV6-2 or TRBV6-3 with TRBJ2-2, with 9 bases lining up with TRBD2. The CDR3 contains 13 residues. Per germline, CDR1 MNHEY and CDR2 SVGEGT. V was pared by 8 bases and J by 4 bases, with 2 bases of the junction left unmatched. CDR3 sequence reads: CASQREVTGELFF. The DNA of the CDR3 is TGTGCCAGCCAGCGGGAGGTCACCGGGGAGCTGTTTTTT.

In its sample, this clonotype was seen a few times. The rearrangement links TRBV20-1 to TRBJ2-1; D may be TRBD1 (5 bases). Germline CDR1 and CDR2: DFQATT and SNEGSKA (reference sequence). The CDR3 covers 15 residues. The V and J ends lost 5 bases and 4 bases respectively, with 18 bases between them. CDR3 in amino acids: CSAPIADILYNEQFF. CDR3 coding DNA: TGCAGTGCTCCCATCGCGGACATACTTTACAATGAGCAGTTCTTC.

This clonotype has only a few counts. The chain has TRBV6-1 and TRBJ1-2, with TRBD1 as a possible D gene (5 bases). The CDR3 runs to 14 residues. Trimming took 0 bases from V and 7 from J, leaving 12 bases between them. The germline V gene encodes CDR1 MNHNS and CDR2 SASEGT. The CDR3 nucleotides are TGTGCCAGCAGTGAAGCGTGGGGCGGAGGTGGCTACACCTTC. This codes for CASSEAWGGGGYTF.

Only a few counts were recorded for this clonotype. The chain uses TRBV12-3 or TRBV12-4 and TRBJ2-2; unclear D gene. The CDR3 sequence is 13 residues long. Trimming pared 6 bases from V and 3 bases from J, leaving 8 bases between. Here the CDR3 reads CASRSGYTGELFF. The CDR3 DNA reads TGTGCCAGCAGATCCGGGTACACCGGGGAGCTGTTTTTT.

A remark on this clonotype: Possible read error: a much larger clone is one base away. J is TRBJ1-4 and V is TRBV19; D is ambiguous. There are 13 residues in the CDR3. Germline V gene data show CDR1 as LNHDA and CDR2 as SQIVND (reference sequence). The CDR3 nucleotides read TGTGCCAGTCAAAGGGAGGCTAAGGAAAAACTGTTTTTT. It encodes CASQREAKEKLFF. The full variable domain, its missing parts supplied by reference TRBV19 and TRBJ1-4, is DGGITQSPKYLFRKEGQNVTLSCEQNLNHDAMYWYRQDPGQGLRLIYYSQIVNDFQKGDIAEGYSVSREKKESFPLTVTSAQKNPTAFYLCASQREAKEKLFFGSGTQLSVL.

The chain links TRBV3-1 to TRBJ2-1, with 11 bases lining up with TRBD2. Trimming at V came to 3 bases and at J to 4 bases, leaving 5 bases not matched to a gene. Germline V gives CDR1 LGHDT, CDR2 YNNKEL (reference sequence). The CDR3 sequence is 16 residues long. CDR3 DNA sequence: TGTGCCAGCAGCCAGGGGACTAGCGGCATTTACAATGAGCAGTTCTTC. It codes for CASSQGTSGIYNEQFF.

CDR3 in amino acids: CASSKRERAGELFF. DNA of the CDR3: TGTGCCAGTAGTAAACGGGAGAGGGCCGGGGAGCTGTTTTTT. The chain employs TRBV19 and TRBJ2-2; maybe TRBD2 (6 bases). The V end was cut by 4 bases, the J end by 6 bases, with 12 bases between. Germline V gives CDR1 LNHDA, CDR2 SQIVND (reference sequence). There are 14 residues in the CDR3. Full variable domain (remainder filled in from reference TRBV19 and TRBJ2-2): DGGITQSPKYLFRKEGQNVTLSCEQNLNHDAMYWYRQDPGQGLRLIYYSQIVNDFQKGDIAEGYSVSREKKESFPLTVTSAQKNPTAFYLCASSKRERAGELFFGEGSRLTVL.

This clonotype was observed many times. V gene TRBV7-2 combines with J gene TRBJ2-3; D is perhaps TRBD1 (5 bases). Trimming took off 5 bases at V and 0 bases at J, with 12 bases between the two ends. Germline values: CDR1 SGHTA, CDR2 FQGNSA. The length of the CDR3 is 15 residues. The CDR3 region is CASSLDRSSTDTQYF. The CDR3 DNA is TGTGCCAGCAGCCTCGACAGATCTAGCACAGATACGCAGTATTTT.

This chain joins TRBV6-2 or TRBV6-3 and TRBJ2-5; D possibly uses TRBD1 or TRBD2 (5 bases each). V was clipped by 6 bases and J by 5 bases, with 13 bases between them. The CDR3 spans 13 residues. The germline V gene has CDR1 MNHEY and CDR2 SVGEGT. The CDR3 loop reads CASRNTGAETQYF. CDR3 DNA sequence: TGTGCCAGCAGAAACACCGGGGCGGAGACCCAGTACTTC.

This clonotype was seen many times. The chain is built from TRBV12-3 or TRBV12-4 and TRBJ2-7; unclear D gene. The CDR3 sequence is 13 residues long. Between the trimmed V and J ends, which lost 5 bases and 1 base, there was a span of 9 bases. The CDR3 nucleotides read TGTGCCAGCAGTCCCCCAGGATCCTACGAGCAGTACTTC. Its protein product is CASSPPGSYEQYF.

This clonotype was seen a handful of times. V gene TRBV12-3 or TRBV12-4 combines with J gene TRBJ2-6; 7 bases map to TRBD2. Germline trimming cut 7 bases from V and 2 bases from J; bases unmatched to any gene: 17. The CDR3 runs 19 residues. CDR3: CASNFGAAGEGPGANVLTF. The CDR3 DNA is TGTGCCAGCAATTTTGGTGCGGCGGGAGAGGGACCTGGGGCCAACGTCCTGACTTTC.

This clonotype was counted a few times. The chain links TRBV10-3 to TRBJ2-3; 11 nucleotides agree with TRBD1. The CDR3 is made up of 17 amino acids. CDR1 is ENHRY, CDR2 SYGVKD, per germline. The J segment lost 6 bases and the V segment lost 2 bases, leaving 10 bases of the junction unmatched. In nucleotides, the CDR3 is TGTGCCATCAGTGAGGCCAGTGGACAGGGGGCTGTGGATACGCAGTATTTT. Protein: CAISEASGQGAVDTQYF.

This clonotype was seen repeatedly, ten times or more. V gene TRBV7-2 combines with J gene TRBJ2-2; the match to TRBD2 covers 7 bases. V shed 7 bases, J shed 6 bases, and the junction held 5 bases outside the gene matches. CDR1 SGHTA and CDR2 FQGNSA come from the germline V gene. CDR3 length: 13 residues. CDR3 region: CASTVGGSGELFF. DNA of the CDR3: TGTGCCAGCACCGTGGGGGGGTCCGGGGAGCTGTTTTTT.

At least ten counts were recorded for this clonotype. This chain links TRBV12-5 with TRBJ1-2; D unclear. V lost 5 bases and J lost 2, with 9 bases in between. The CDR3 consists of 13 residues. Germline CDR1 reads LGHNT; CDR2 reads FRNRAP. CDR3 loop: CASGPEGNYGYTF. The CDR3 nucleotides are TGTGCTAGTGGTCCTGAAGGAAACTATGGCTACACCTTC.

The V gene is TRBV20-1, the J gene TRBJ1-5; D perhaps matches TRBD1 (6 bases). Germline V CDR1 and CDR2: DFQATT, SNEGSKA (reference sequence). V lost 5 bases and J 5 bases, leaving 16 bases between the germline ends. The CDR3 consists of 14 residues. For the CDR3, the DNA is TGCAGTGCTGGTGGGGGCAGGGGTCATCAGCCCCAGCATTTT. This encodes CSAGGGRGHQPQHF.

The rearrangement uses TRBV19 and TRBJ1-5; D is undetermined. Germline assignment: CDR1 LNHDA and CDR2 SQIVND (reference sequence). CDR3 length equals 12 residues. The germline V and J ends were trimmed by 6 bases and 6 bases, with 9 bases remaining between them. The CDR3 region has the DNA TGTGCCAGTAGCGCTCAGGCTCAGCCCCAGCATTTT. Encoded protein: CASSAQAQPQHF.

This clonotype has at least ten counts. The V and J genes are TRBV11-1 and TRBJ1-1; D is unclear. CDR1 SGHAT and CDR2 FQDESV come from the germline V gene (reference sequence). V was clipped by 6 bases and J by 1 base, with 12 bases between them. This CDR3 comprises 14 residues. The CDR3 here is CASSLRWGNTEAFF. The DNA of the CDR3 is TGTGCCAGCAGTCTCAGGTGGGGGAACACTGAAGCTTTCTTT.

Remarks on this clonotype: A much larger clone differs from this one at a single base, so this may be a read error. The chain carries TRBV7-9 and TRBJ1-2; D call uncertain. The germline V gene has CDR1 SEHNR and CDR2 FQNEAQ (reference sequence). Trimming stripped 7 bases from V and 1 base from J, with 19 bases between. The CDR3 contains 16 residues. CDR3 residues: CASNSTSPKVNYGYTF. The CDR3 DNA follows: TGTGCCAGCAACTCGACAAGTCCTAAGGTTAACTATGGCTACACCTTC.